The entry below describes one T cell receptor beta chain. The target of this receptor is not known. Base qualities are missing; no much larger clone stands one base away. The source of the sample is a study of cytomegalovirus exposure and HLA in healthy donors (dated by TCRdb to the late 2010s). About the full investigation: An earlier analysis of 587 of the donors reported about 260 Gb of sequence data and 95 million to 120 million unique TCR beta sequences obtained from approximately 180 million T cells. An early release covering over 500 HLA-typed donors comprised 250 to 350 gigabases of sequencing data and 65 million to 100 million unique TCR sequences. Of the approximately 400 genotyped donors, roughly 80% fell in the genetic ancestry cluster associated with self-reported Caucasian donors. The study was designed to test whether signatures of past pathogen exposure could be identified by cataloging public T cell receptors. The T cell repertoires of roughly 660 subjects were profiled by immunosequencing and related to cytomegalovirus serostatus. Besides the first cohort of hundreds of subjects, a separate validation cohort made up of 95 to 150 different subjects was used. To predict cytomegalovirus infection status, the study combined high-throughput TCR immunosequencing, statistical association of individual TCRs with disease status, and machine learning. To study patterns of TCR occurrence, a later analysis re-analyzed previously published TCR beta repertoires from around 700 donors and added high-resolution HLA genotyping. In the later analysis, no new phenotypic data were used to find candidate immune exposures; instead, reliance was placed on TCR beta sequences and their occurrence across donors. In an earlier analysis of 550 to 700 of the donors, high-throughput TCR beta sequencing was used to judge whether each TCR beta V gene segment behaved as functional or pseudogenic. Alongside the repertoire data, information on donor age, sex, ethnicity and CMV serostatus was compiled. A later genetic analysis used genome-wide SNP genotypes for about 65% of the 666 donors, treating that subset as a discovery cohort. Every discovery cohort repertoire had been produced on one sequencing platform. Both class I and class II loci were covered by HLA typing, at four-digit resolution. Typing coverage differed by locus: A, B, C, DRB1 and DQB1 were typed in roughly 629-640 donors, DQA1 in around 500, DPA1 in nearly 610, and DPB1 in 450 to 480. Roughly five DR-DQ haplotypes were handled as single units for association and clustering, since linkage in the cohort was strong. Among roughly 400 genotyped donors of the cohort, an average of approximately 220,000 unique TCR beta nucleotide sequences was sequenced per donor, of which roughly 17% were non-productive. General findings and caveats noted by the study authors: Most TCR sequences were seen in very few donors, while some public TCRs were found in many individuals. In an earlier analysis of about 600 of the donors, most TCR beta V segments appeared in productive rearrangements about 90% or about 30% of the time, broadly matching IMGT annotations. V-gene and J-gene trimming of TCR beta chains was associated with a missense DCLRE1C variant in a later genetic analysis, and the association was replicated in an independent cohort. A group of highly shared sequence variants was considered likely to be a technical artifact of the sequencing pipeline. Because counts were too low, roughly 16 rarely observed V segments, including chromosome 9 orphons, were left out of the earlier analysis of about 620 of the donors. CMV serostatus was the only immune exposure information available for the cohort. Some IMGT-functional V segments, including TRBV6-2 and TRBV6-3, could not be told apart with the 87-base-pair reads, so those segments were excluded. When HLA alleles, especially DR and DQ, strongly co-occurred, TCR associations were difficult to assign to individual alleles. In a later analysis, the rate of TCR association differed among HLA loci, with DRB1 alleles having the most associated TCRs and HLA-C alleles having the fewest. A later analysis found that HLA-associated TCR beta chains were more clonally expanded and had lower generation probabilities than equally common non-associated chains. A few of the identified cytomegalovirus-associated TCR beta chains were confirmed in vitro to be specific for cytomegalovirus antigens. In this cohort, only TCR beta chains were sequenced, and detectable features were limited by the absence of alpha or paired-chain data. Linkage disequilibrium might explain the correlated functional status among segregating V segments, but an unknown experimental factor could not be ruled out. A later analysis found that most CMV-associated TCR beta chains appeared HLA-restricted, with HLA associations seemingly driven largely by CMV exposure. Because some donors lacked HLA typing at each locus, the association tests relied only on the typed subset. Compared with the approximately 670-donor mean, donors in an Asian-associated ancestry cluster had fewer N-insertions in productive TCRs, according to a later genetic analysis. A further reported finding was that TCR beta sequences accurately predicted the HLA-A and HLA-B alleles for most subjects in the first cohort. A total of fewer than 200 TCR beta chains were listed by the study as associated with cytomegalovirus. Presence/absence analyses assumed roughly uniform sequencing depth across donors, an assumption that may not hold. In a later analysis, some 17,000 TCR beta sequences were associated with specific HLA alleles at a false discovery rate of 0.05. According to a later analysis, parvovirus B19, influenza, CMV and Epstein-Barr virus appeared linked to several top co-occurrence clusters. The authors suggested that the approach could potentially be generalized to other disease states and immunological phenotypes. The classifier was reported to diagnose cytomegalovirus status with high specificity and sensitivity in both the original cohort and the validation cohort.

In total, over 600 healthy bone marrow donors made up the cohort. All cohort members were sampled while nominally healthy, although unrecorded immune exposures were likely present. The donor tested CMV seropositive and was one of the 289 seropositive cohort members. A peripheral blood sample was collected from each donor, and TCR beta sequencing was performed on peripheral blood mononuclear cells. Genomic DNA extraction from the blood cell samples was performed with the Qiagen DNeasy Blood Extraction Kit. Libraries were built with the immunoSEQ multiplex PCR assay. The multiplex PCR relied on a mix of 60 forward primers for TCR Vbeta segments and 13 reverse primers for TCR Jbeta segments. The CDR3 region of rearranged TCR beta genes was amplified from genomic DNA by a multiplex PCR assay. Amplified TCR beta libraries were sequenced as 87-base-pair reads on the Illumina HiSeq System. The published analysis was carried out like this. In a later analysis, tens of millions of unique TCR beta chains were counted across the approximately 620 repertoires, and around 10 million of these chains were shared by at least two donors. To remove PCR and sequencing errors, raw reads were error-corrected and collapsed into unique sequences using a nearest-neighbor algorithm that merged closely related sequences. Alignment of CDR3 sequences to IMGT reference sequences was used to assign V, D and J gene segments. Each retained sequence needed at least a six-nucleotide match to both a V gene segment and a J gene segment. Rearrangements were called productive when the CDR3 lacked stop codons and stayed in frame with V and J; all others were non-productive. CDR3 was defined by IMGT convention, running from the second conserved V-encoded cysteine to the conserved J-encoded phenylalanine. In an earlier analysis of approximately 590 of the donors, sequences lacking an unambiguous match to a single V gene segment were excluded. An earlier analysis of 500 to 600 of the donors classified V segments as functional when productive rearrangements were above 56.7% and as segregating when the standard deviation between donors was above 5%. A statistical classification framework was built for diagnosing cytomegalovirus status from the catalog of TCR beta chain sequences. In a later analysis, V and J genes were assigned by comparing TCR nucleotide sequences against IMGT/GENE-DB human TR gene sequences. The TCRdist pipeline was used in a later analysis to assign CDR3 sequences and most-parsimonious VDJ recombination scenarios. In a later analysis, every TCR beta chain was defined by the combination of its CDR3 amino acid sequence and its V-gene family, and reads without a unique V-gene family were dropped. In a later analysis, some 600 highly shared, low-generation-probability nucleotide sequences were removed to address suspected cross-contamination and a sequencing artifact. In a later analysis, a clonal expansion index for each public chain was calculated from normalized within-repertoire ranks of inferred template counts. In a later analysis, generation probabilities were computed using a VDJ recombination model fitted to out-of-frame rearrangements, and the results were checked against IGoR. In a later analysis, hypergeometric tests were used to score TCR-TCR, TCR-HLA and TCR-CMV co-occurrence, with a repertoire-size bias correction applied to TCR pairs. To estimate false discovery rates, a later analysis permuted the HLA or CMV assignments 20 times. In a later analysis, co-occurring TCRs were grouped using DBSCAN, with TCRdist sequence similarity added in when clustering inside HLA-allele-positive subsets. For co-occurrence clustering, repertoires with fewer than 30,000 or more than 120,000 public chains were excluded, along with 4 to 6 repertoires with anomalous nucleotide sharing. TCRdb obtained this table from immuneACCESS and retained in-frame rearrangements with V and J assigned. These tables miss some clones; where compared with another copy, unresolved V genes account for less than half of the shortfall, and the remainder is unexplained. V and J calls and clone size come straight from that table; D and trimming were deduced from the DNA. In all, the sample holds approximately 110,000 clones, and under 85% of those were seen once. The ten biggest clones cover roughly 4% of the sample.

The junction shows trimming of 3 bases on V and 3 bases on J, plus 8 bases between the germline ends. The CDR3 holds 14 amino acids from the cysteine to the phenylalanine. Only the CDR3 DNA is retained, 42 bases long and in frame from the first base. From a lookup of the germline V gene (reference sequence), CDR1 and CDR2 are LNHDA and SQIVND. Sequencing was carried out using PBMCs. The sequence was obtained from a woman aged 50 to 65 in good health and CMV-seropositive. The chain couples TRBV19 to TRBJ2-2; TRBD2 is a possible D gene, resting on 5 matching bases. Read as DNA, the sequence is TGTGCCAGTAGTATTGACTATTACACCGGGGAGCTGTTTTTT. Its amino acids are CASSIDYYTGELFF.